A selection of T cell receptor beta chains follows, all from one sample in a study of blood T cell repertoires in COVID-19. Sequencing was performed with immunoSEQ multiplex PCR; in TCRdb, only in-frame clones are kept and a portion is missing. The sample includes around 110,000 clones, roughly 80% of them seen just once. The sample taken for sequencing was peripheral blood. The receptors originated from a man between 25 and 39 years old with acute or convalescent COVID-19. The CDR3 runs from the conserved cysteine through the conserved F or W. The D gene is left open where the match is weak. Where a row states a size, it is once, few, many or the class of an expanded clone; other rows omit it.

>TRBV7-3|NA|NA|TRBJ1-1
CASSSTGGSTEAFF
TGTGCCAGCAGCTCGACAGGCGGTTCCACTGAAGCTTTCTTT
>TRBV6-1|NA|few|TRBJ2-4
CASSEERDLAKNIQYF
TGTGCCAGCAGTGAAGAGAGGGACTTAGCCAAAAACATTCAGTACTTC
>TRBV21-1|NA|NA|TRBJ1-4
CASSINQVPLSSNEKLFF
TGTGCCAGCAGCATTAATCAGGTCCCTCTAAGCTCTAATGAAAAACTGTTTTTT
>TRBV19|TRBD2|few|TRBJ2-1
CASSASSGPFSGYNEQFF
TGTGCCAGTAGTGCATCTAGCGGGCCGTTTAGTGGCTACAATGAGCAGTTCTTC
>TRBV7-8|TRBD1|few|TRBJ1-6
CASSSGTGNSPLHF
TGTGCCAGCAGTTCCGGGACAGGGAATTCACCCCTCCACTTT
>TRBV6-2/TRBV6-3|NA|NA|TRBJ1-2
CASSPASYGYTF
TGTGCCAGCAGCCCAGCTTCCTATGGCTACACCTTC
>TRBV5-1|NA|once|TRBJ2-1
CASSLRQGTYNEQFF
TGCGCCAGCAGCTTGAGGCAGGGCACCTACAATGAGCAGTTCTTC
>TRBV29-1|NA|NA|TRBJ2-7
CSVTLEGLGEQYF
TGCAGCGTTACCTTGGAGGGTTTGGGGGAGCAGTACTTC
>TRBV5-4|NA|few|TRBJ1-4
CASSLAPTGHEKLFF
TGTGCCAGCAGCTTGGCCCCTACAGGGCATGAAAAACTGTTTTTT
>TRBV4-1|TRBD1|NA|TRBJ1-1
CASSQGQGLDTEAFF
TGCGCCAGCAGCCAAGGACAGGGGCTGGACACTGAAGCTTTCTTT
>TRBV5-1|TRBD1|NA|TRBJ1-3
CASSPGTGGGNTIYF
TGCGCCAGCAGCCCCGGGACAGGGGGCGGAAACACCATATATTTT
>TRBV18|NA|once|TRBJ2-7
CASSSSSYEQYF
TGTGCCAGCTCATCCTCGTCCTACGAGCAGTACTTC
>TRBV30|NA|few|TRBJ1-2
CAWSGQVQAGYTF
TGTGCCTGGAGTGGACAGGTTCAGGCTGGCTACACCTTC
>TRBV3-1/TRBV3-2|NA|NA|TRBJ1-3
CASSPSGQGLSGNTIYF
TGTGCCAGCAGCCCTAGTGGGCAGGGGTTGTCTGGAAACACCATATATTTT
>TRBV7-6|TRBD2|NA|TRBJ2-1
CASSLVGLAGLGEQFF
TGTGCCAGCAGCTTAGTCGGACTAGCGGGCCTCGGGGAGCAGTTCTTC
>TRBV9|TRBD2|once|TRBJ2-5
CASSVGQGGGKETQYF
TGTGCCAGCAGCGTAGGTCAAGGCGGGGGGAAAGAGACCCAGTACTTC
>TRBV2|NA|NA|TRBJ1-4
CASSEAGTNQGKLFF
TGTGCCAGCAGCGAAGCCGGGACAAACCAAGGGAAACTGTTTTTT
>TRBV2|NA|NA|TRBJ2-5
CASSDQETQYF
TGTGCCAGCAGCGACCAAGAGACCCAGTACTTC
>TRBV7-2|NA|NA|TRBJ2-5
CASSKNRAQETQYF
TGTGCCAGCAGCAAGAACAGAGCTCAAGAGACCCAGTACTTC
>TRBV7-6|NA|once|TRBJ1-6
CASSFQDSNNSPLHF
TGTGCCAGCAGCTTCCAGGACAGTAATAATTCACCCCTCCACTTT
>TRBV30|NA|few|TRBJ1-6
CAWSDTLSSPLHF
TGTGCCTGGAGCGACACGCTCAGCTCACCCCTCCACTTT
>TRBV13|NA|NA|TRBJ1-4
CASSLGEGGATNEKLFF
TGTGCCAGCAGCTTAGGCGAAGGAGGAGCAACTAATGAAAAACTGTTTTTT
>TRBV28|NA|NA|TRBJ1-5
CALQGHDQPQHF
TGTGCCCTGCAGGGGCACGATCAGCCCCAGCATTTT
>TRBV27|TRBD2|once|TRBJ2-1
CASSSGRALSNEQFF
TGTGCCAGCAGTAGCGGGAGGGCCCTGAGCAATGAGCAGTTCTTC
>TRBV5-5|TRBD2|NA|TRBJ2-7
CASSLREAGGSYEQYF
TGTGCCAGCAGCTTGCGAGAGGCGGGGGGGTCCTACGAGCAGTACTTC
>TRBV12-3/TRBV12-4|NA|once|TRBJ2-1
CASSLSTRGQFF
TGTGCCAGCAGTTTATCTACCAGGGGGCAGTTCTTC
>TRBV7-2|NA|NA|TRBJ2-7
CASSLGPGGVEYEQYF
TGTGCCAGCAGCTTAGGTCCCGGCGGGGTAGAATACGAGCAGTACTTC
>TRBV5-1|TRBD2|NA|TRBJ2-1
CASSSGLADNNEQFF
TGCGCCAGCAGTTCGGGACTAGCAGACAACAATGAGCAGTTCTTC
>TRBV30|TRBD1|NA|TRBJ2-1
CAWSALGQGAYNEQFF
TGTGCCTGGAGTGCTCTCGGACAGGGAGCCTACAATGAGCAGTTCTTC
>TRBV25-1|NA|once|TRBJ2-2
CASLLNGELFF
TGTGCCAGCCTTCTTAACGGGGAGCTGTTTTTT
>TRBV9|NA|NA|TRBJ1-5
CASSVDDSIFGSNQPQHF
TGTGCCAGCAGCGTAGATGACAGTATCTTTGGTAGCAATCAGCCCCAGCATTTT
>TRBV6-4|TRBD2|NA|TRBJ2-3
CASSESGTSGTDTQYF
TGTGCCAGCAGTGAGAGCGGGACTAGCGGCACAGATACGCAGTATTTT
>TRBV6-5|NA|NA|TRBJ1-1
CASSYSQASAEAFF
TGTGCCAGCAGTTACTCCCAGGCTTCTGCTGAAGCTTTCTTT